This passage covers 21 T cell receptor beta chains from one sample sequenced in a study of molecular identifiers for immune sequencing clone quantification. TCRdb ran MiXCR on the PCR reads and lists one entry per CDR3 protein. This sample has about 32,000 distinct CDR3 sequences, with about 18% found just once. The material sequenced was naive CD8+ T cells from blood, with Jurkat cell RNA spiked in. Subset indicated: FACS-sorted CD8+CD4-CCR7+CD45RA+ naive T cells. The source is a human donor in good health. Some libraries in this study had Jurkat cell RNA spiked in.

The sample holds a few counts of this clonotype. V gene TRBV11-1 combines with J gene TRBJ2-1; 9 bases are a match to TRBD2. The length of the CDR3 is 17 residues. The germline gives CDR1 SGHAT, CDR2 FQDESV (reference sequence). V dropped 4 bases and J dropped 3; count of bases not matched to a gene: 10. In DNA, the CDR3 is TGTGCCAGCAGCTCGCGACTAACGCGGGAGGGCTACAATGAGCAGTTCTTC. The encoded protein is CASSSRLTREGYNEQFF.

A word on this clonotype: One end of the junction fails to match germline, which may point to a read error. The chain couples TRBV7-9 to TRBJ1-1, with D possibly being TRBD1 (5 bases). CDR3 size: 15 residues. Germline V gene lookup returns CDR1 SEHNR and CDR2 FQNEAQ (reference sequence). CDR3 coding DNA: TGTGCCAGCAGCCCTAGGGGACGGGGAAGAACTGAAGCTTTCTTC. It specifies CASSPRGRGRTEAFF.

Points on this clonotype: Without the conserved terminal phenylalanine or tryptophan, this CDR3 likely stems from a read error. CDR3 protein: CASSLRGGDTDTQYS. The CDR3 nucleotides are TGTGCCAGCAGCTTGAGGGGCGGGGACACAGATACGCAGTATTCT. The chain has TRBV13 and TRBJ2-3; tentatively, D is TRBD2 (6 bases). Germline V gene sequence: CDR1 PRHDT, CDR2 FYEKMQ (reference sequence). Trimming stripped 3 bases from V and 2 bases from J, with 12 bases between. The CDR3 loop spans 15 amino acids.

At least ten counts were recorded for this clonotype. The chain is built from TRBV19 and TRBJ2-5; a possible D gene is TRBD1 (6 bases). Germline CDR1 reads LNHDA; CDR2 reads SQIVND (reference sequence). V was clipped by 9 bases and J by 2 bases, with 10 bases between them. The CDR3 extends over 12 amino acids. The CDR3 DNA is TGTGCCAGCTCAGGGGAACAAGAGACCCAGTACTTC. Translated, it gives CASSGEQETQYF. The full variable domain, rest sourced from reference TRBV19 and TRBJ2-5, is DGGITQSPKYLFRKEGQNVTLSCEQNLNHDAMYWYRQDPGQGLRLIYYSQIVNDFQKGDIAEGYSVSREKKESFPLTVTSAQKNPTAFYLCASSGEQETQYFGPGTRLLVL.

This clonotype was seen at least ten times. This chain links TRBV9 with TRBJ2-3; 7 nucleotides align to TRBD2. CDR3 length: 15 amino acids. CDR1 SGDLS and CDR2 YYNGEE come from the germline V gene. With V trimmed by 0 bases and J by 2 bases, 3 bases remained unmatched. This CDR3 is CASSVAGTTTDTQYF. DNA for the CDR3: TGTGCCAGCAGCGTAGCTGGGACTACCACAGATACGCAGTATTTT.

This clonotype was seen ten or more times. The rearrangement links TRBV5-1 to TRBJ2-7; the D gene is possibly TRBD1 (7 bases). The CDR3 length is 14 residues. Germline V gene sequence: CDR1 SGHRS, CDR2 YFSETQ. V lost 1 base and J lost 3, with 11 bases in between. CDR3 DNA sequence: TGCGCCAGCAGCTTGAGCAGGGGGGACTACGAGCAGTACTTC. It yields the protein CASSLSRGDYEQYF.

This clonotype was picked up many times. V is TRBV6-2 or TRBV6-3 and J is TRBJ2-3; the D gene could be TRBD1 or TRBD2 (5 bases each). Trimming pared 2 bases from V and 10 bases from J, leaving 16 bases between. CDR3 size: 14 residues. Germline CDR1 is MNHEY and CDR2 is SVGEGT. CDR3: CASSYRDHPLSQYF. The CDR3 DNA sequence: TGTGCCAGCAGTTACCGGGACCACCCGTTGTCGCAGTATTTT.

By share, this clonotype ranks as medium-sized (0.01 to 0.1%). V is TRBV29-1 and J is TRBJ2-7; possibly TRBD2 for D (6 bases). The CDR3 is 11 amino acids. CDR1 SQVTM and CDR2 ANQGSEA come from the germline V gene. With 7 bases removed from V and 7 bases from J, the gap between germline ends came to 14 bases. CDR3 amino acids: CSAREAGEQYF. CDR3 DNA: TGCAGCGCCAGAGAGGCGGGGGAGCAGTACTTC.

At least ten counts were recorded for this clonotype. J is TRBJ2-7 and V is TRBV7-2, with 10 bases fitting TRBD2. V lost 4 bases to trimming and J lost 0 bases; unmatched junction nucleotides: 6. The CDR3 has 16 amino acids. Germline V gene sequence: CDR1 SGHTA, CDR2 FQGNSA. In nucleotides, the CDR3 is TGTGCCAGCAGCTCCCTTAGCGGGGGGCCCTCCTACGAGCAGTACTTC. This gives the protein CASSSLSGGPSYEQYF.

This clonotype was seen repeatedly, ten times or more. The gene calls are TRBV5-6 and TRBJ2-3, with 9 bases that match TRBD2. V was clipped by 1 base and J by 6 bases; unmatched bases: 9. This CDR3 spans 16 amino acids. The germline gives CDR1 SGHDT, CDR2 YYEEEE. The CDR3 coding sequence is TGTGCCAGCAGCTTGTTCCTAGCGGGGCGCGCGGATACGCAGTATTTT. This encodes CASSLFLAGRADTQYF.

This clonotype showed up many times. The rearrangement joins TRBV27 to TRBJ2-7; 9 bases are shared with TRBD2. This CDR3 spans 15 amino acids. Germline assignment: CDR1 MNHEY and CDR2 SMNVEV (reference sequence). The V segment lost 8 bases and the J segment 4 bases; nucleotides outside the gene matches: 12. CDR3 bases: TGTGCCAGCTCCTCCGGGGCGGGGGGGCGTTACGAGCAGTACTTC. Encoded protein: CASSSGAGGRYEQYF.

This clonotype was detected ten times or more. J is TRBJ1-5 and V is TRBV5-5; D not certain. Germline loops: CDR1 SGHKS, CDR2 YYEKEE (reference sequence). Trimming took off 2 bases at V and 3 bases at J, with 6 bases between the two ends. The CDR3 length is 13 residues. In nucleotides, the CDR3 is TGTGCCAGCAGCTTCAATAACAATCAGCCCCAGCATTTT. This gives the protein CASSFNNNQPQHF. The complete variable domain, with remaining parts taken from reference TRBV5-5 and TRBJ1-5, reads DAGVTQSPTHLIKTRGQQVTLRCSPISGHKSVSWYQQVLGQGPQFIFQYYEKEERGRGNFPDRFSARQFPNYSSELNVNALLLGDSALYLCASSFNNNQPQHFGDGTRLSIL.

As regards this clonotype: Relative to the germline gene, one junction end is altered; a read error may explain this. This chain connects TRBV6-2 or TRBV6-3 to TRBJ2-1; D is possibly TRBD1 (5 bases). This CDR3 region has 15 residues. Germline V gene data show CDR1 as MNHEY and CDR2 as SVGEGT. Written as DNA, the CDR3 is TGTGCCAGCAGCCACCAGGGTTTGTCCTACAGTGAGCAGTTCTTC. Its translation is CASSHQGLSYSEQFF.

This clonotype is categorized as medium-sized (0.01 to 0.1%). This chain connects TRBV18 to TRBJ2-3; D is ambiguous. The V gene lost 5 bases and the J gene lost 6 bases, with 15 bases spanning the gap. This CDR3 region has 14 residues. From germline, CDR1 is KGHSH and CDR2 LQKENI. In DNA form, the CDR3 reads TGTGCCAGCTCAGATCCAGTGGTTCGTGATACGCAGTATTTT. Protein: CASSDPVVRDTQYF.

This clonotype occurred many times. The genes are TRBV29-1 and TRBJ2-2, with 9 bases fitting TRBD1. Germline CDR1 SQVTM, CDR2 ANQGSEA. Trimming at V came to 0 bases and at J to 5 bases, leaving 7 bases not matched to a gene. The CDR3 extends over 16 amino acids. This CDR3 is CSVEEATGGGTGELFF. DNA of the CDR3: TGCAGCGTTGAAGAGGCGACAGGGGGAGGTACCGGGGAGCTGTTTTTT.

There are many counts of this clonotype. This chain uses TRBV19 with TRBJ2-7; a possible D gene is TRBD2 (5 bases). V lost 10 bases and J 0 bases, leaving 19 bases between the germline ends. From germline, CDR1 is LNHDA and CDR2 SQIVND (reference sequence). This CDR3 comprises 15 residues. The CDR3 is CATSWRALNSYEQYF. The CDR3 DNA is TGTGCCACCTCTTGGCGGGCGTTAAACTCCTACGAGCAGTACTTC. The full variable domain, completed using reference TRBV19 and TRBJ2-7, is DGGITQSPKYLFRKEGQNVTLSCEQNLNHDAMYWYRQDPGQGLRLIYYSQIVNDFQKGDIAEGYSVSREKKESFPLTVTSAQKNPTAFYLCATSWRALNSYEQYFGPGTRLTVT.

This clonotype was counted ten times or more. V is TRBV6-5 and J is TRBJ1-1; possible D gene TRBD1, 5 bases. The germline CDR1 and CDR2 sequences are MNHEY and SVGAGI. V was shortened by 1 base and J by 3 bases, with 9 bases between the two germline ends. The CDR3 runs 14 residues. The CDR3 DNA follows: TGTGCCAGCAGTTACTTCCCGGGGGACACTGAAGCTTTCTTT. Amino acids: CASSYFPGDTEAFF.

This clonotype appeared a few times. At one boundary the junction diverges from the germline segment, which might be a read error. The chain has TRBV13 and TRBJ2-3; D may correspond to TRBD1 or TRBD2 (5 bases each). Germline loops: CDR1 PRHDT, CDR2 FYEKMQ (reference sequence). The CDR3 runs to 15 residues. CDR3 residues: CASSKRDQGRDTQYF. The CDR3 DNA is TGCGCCAGCAGCAAACGGGACCAGGGCCGGGATACGCAGTATTTT.

This clonotype was counted only a few times. This sequence joins TRBV20-1 and TRBJ2-1; 8 bases match TRBD2. V shed 0 bases, J shed 7 bases, and the junction held 8 bases outside the gene matches. The germline gives CDR1 DFQATT, CDR2 SNEGSKA (reference sequence). This CDR3 region has 15 residues. The CDR3 protein is CSARDASGGANEQFF. Here the CDR3 DNA reads TGCAGTGCTAGAGATGCGAGCGGGGGTGCTAATGAGCAGTTCTTC.

J is TRBJ2-7 and V is TRBV27, with D perhaps TRBD2 (6 bases). The ends were cut back, 2 bases at V and 2 bases at J, with 13 bases in the middle. Germline CDR1 reads MNHEY; CDR2 reads SMNVEV (reference sequence). This CDR3 comprises 15 residues. The DNA for the CDR3 is TGTGCCAGCAGTTTAGCAGCGGGCAGGCCCTACGAGCAGTACTTC. It codes for CASSLAAGRPYEQYF.

This clonotype was observed a handful of times. The chain links TRBV20-1 to TRBJ1-1; D gene unclear. Trimming stripped 4 bases from V and 1 base from J, with 13 bases between. The CDR3 is 14 amino acids. From germline, CDR1 is DFQATT and CDR2 SNEGSKA (reference sequence). As DNA, the CDR3 is TGCAGTGCTATGCCTTTGAGGACGAACACTGAAGCTTTCTTT. Protein sequence: CSAMPLRTNTEAFF.